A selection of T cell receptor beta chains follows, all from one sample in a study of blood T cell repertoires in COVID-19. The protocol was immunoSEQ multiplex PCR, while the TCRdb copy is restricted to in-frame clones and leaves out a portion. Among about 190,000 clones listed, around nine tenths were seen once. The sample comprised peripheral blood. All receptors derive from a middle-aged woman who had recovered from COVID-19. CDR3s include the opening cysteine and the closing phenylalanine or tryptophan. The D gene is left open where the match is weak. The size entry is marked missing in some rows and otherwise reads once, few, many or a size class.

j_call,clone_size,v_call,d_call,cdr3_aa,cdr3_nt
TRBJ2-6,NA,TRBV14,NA,CASSPGQIRANVLTF,TGTGCCAGCAGCCCCGGACAGATCCGGGCCAACGTCCTGACTTTC
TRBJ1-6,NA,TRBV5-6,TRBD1,CASSLGTGFGSPLHF,TGTGCCAGCAGCCTCGGGACAGGGTTTGGTTCACCCCTCCACTTT
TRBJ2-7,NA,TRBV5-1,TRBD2,CASRHTGTNRYEQYF,TGCGCCAGCAGACACACCGGGACTAATCGCTACGAGCAGTACTTC
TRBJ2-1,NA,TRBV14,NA,CASSQSSGTYNEQFF,TGTGCCAGCAGCCAAAGTAGCGGAACCTACAATGAGCAGTTCTTC
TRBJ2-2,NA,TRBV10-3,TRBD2,CAISETGLAGGGELFF,TGTGCCATCAGTGAGACGGGACTAGCGGGTGGCGGGGAGCTGTTTTTT
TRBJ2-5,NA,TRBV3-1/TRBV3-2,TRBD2,CASTKIAGSGETQYF,TGTGCCAGCACTAAAATAGCGGGGAGTGGAGAGACCCAGTACTTC
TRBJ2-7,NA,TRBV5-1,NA,CASSSDSISYEQYF,TGCGCCAGCAGCTCGGACAGCATATCCTACGAGCAGTACTTC
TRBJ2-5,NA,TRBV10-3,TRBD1,CANGPGQGIETQYF,TGTGCCAACGGACCGGGACAGGGTATCGAGACCCAGTACTTC
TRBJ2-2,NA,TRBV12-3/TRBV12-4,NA,CASSLFAGELFF,TGTGCCAGCAGTCTTTTCGCCGGGGAGCTGTTTTTT
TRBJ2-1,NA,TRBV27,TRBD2,CASSSLAGVRNEQFF,TGTGCCAGCAGTTCGCTAGCGGGAGTGAGGAATGAGCAGTTCTTC
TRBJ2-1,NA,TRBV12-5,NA,CASGFGGAVEQFF,TGTGCTAGTGGTTTCGGAGGGGCGGTTGAGCAGTTCTTC
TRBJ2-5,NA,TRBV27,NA,CASSPSDIQETQYF,TGTGCCAGCAGTCCCTCAGATATCCAAGAGACCCAGTACTTC
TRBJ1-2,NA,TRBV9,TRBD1,CASSVEGGTGLNYGYTF,TGTGCCAGCAGCGTAGAGGGGGGGACAGGGTTAAACTATGGCTACACCTTC
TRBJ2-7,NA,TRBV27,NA,CASSLRGSAQYF,TGTGCCAGCAGTTTAAGGGGTAGTGCGCAGTACTTC
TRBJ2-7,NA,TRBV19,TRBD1,CASSPRGRQGSYEQYF,TGTGCCAGTAGTCCCCGCGGCCGACAGGGGTCCTACGAGCAGTACTTC
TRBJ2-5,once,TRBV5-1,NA,CASSYWAGLQETQYF,TGCGCCAGCAGCTATTGGGCGGGGCTCCAAGAGACCCAGTACTTC
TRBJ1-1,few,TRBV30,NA,CAWSQQGYNTEAFF,TGTGCCTGGAGCCAGCAGGGCTACAACACTGAAGCTTTCTTT
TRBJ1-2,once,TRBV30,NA,CAWTPGTFYGYTF,TGTGCCTGGACCCCCGGGACATTTTATGGCTACACCTTC
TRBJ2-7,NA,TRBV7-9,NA,CASSFGDRPYEQYF,TGTGCCAGCAGCTTCGGTGACAGACCCTACGAGCAGTACTTC
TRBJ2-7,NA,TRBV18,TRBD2,CASSRELAGAQEQYF,TGTGCCAGCTCACGGGAGCTAGCGGGAGCACAGGAGCAGTACTTC
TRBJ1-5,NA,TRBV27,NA,CASSPQPPQGNQPQHF,TGTGCCAGCAGTCCCCAACCCCCTCAGGGCAATCAGCCCCAGCATTTT
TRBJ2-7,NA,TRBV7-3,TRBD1,CASSLNRGAEQYF,TGTGCCAGCAGCTTAAACAGGGGGGCCGAGCAGTACTTC
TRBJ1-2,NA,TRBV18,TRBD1,CASSPDPGQGLDGYTF,TGTGCCAGCTCACCCGACCCGGGACAGGGTCTTGATGGCTACACCTTC
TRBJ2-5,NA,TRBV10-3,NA,CATWGPQGETQYF,TGTGCCACCTGGGGACCGCAGGGGGAGACCCAGTACTTC
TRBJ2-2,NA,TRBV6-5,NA,CASSYFDPKEAGELFF,TGTGCCAGCAGTTATTTCGACCCCAAGGAGGCCGGGGAGCTGTTTTTT
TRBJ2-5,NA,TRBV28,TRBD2,CASRASGLAGGKETQYF,TGTGCCAGCAGGGCTAGCGGGTTGGCGGGTGGTAAAGAGACCCAGTACTTC
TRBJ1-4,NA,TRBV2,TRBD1,CASSNRGLANEKLFF,TGTGCCAGCAGCAACAGGGGGCTGGCTAATGAAAAACTGTTTTTT
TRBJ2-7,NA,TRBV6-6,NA,CASSYGGSFSYEQYF,TGTGCCAGCAGTTACGGAGGGAGTTTTTCCTACGAGCAGTACTTC
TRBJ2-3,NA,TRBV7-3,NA,CASRQQGFATDTQYF,TGTGCCAGCAGACAACAGGGCTTTGCTACAGATACGCAGTATTTT
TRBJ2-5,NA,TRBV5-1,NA,CASSLAVGFQETQYF,TGCGCCAGCAGCTTGGCCGTGGGCTTCCAAGAGACCCAGTACTTC
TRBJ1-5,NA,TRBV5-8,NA,CASSLDTSNQPQHF,TGTGCCAGCAGCTTGGACACTAGCAATCAGCCCCAGCATTTT
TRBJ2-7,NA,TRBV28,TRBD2,CASSLGLAGGYEQYF,TGTGCCAGCAGTTTGGGACTAGCGGGAGGCTACGAGCAGTACTTC
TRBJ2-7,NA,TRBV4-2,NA,CASSQAAGTSPEQYF,TGTGCCAGCAGCCAAGCGGCGGGGACGTCCCCCGAGCAGTACTTC
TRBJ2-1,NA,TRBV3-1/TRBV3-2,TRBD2,CASSQVTSGSNHEQFF,TGTGCCAGCAGCCAAGTGACTAGCGGGAGCAACCATGAGCAGTTCTTC
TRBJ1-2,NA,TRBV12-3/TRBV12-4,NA,CASSLGILGYTF,TGTGCCAGCAGTTTGGGCATACTCGGCTACACCTTC
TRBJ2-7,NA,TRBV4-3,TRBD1,CASSQTTQGAGYEQYF,TGCGCCAGCAGCCAAACTACCCAGGGGGCCGGCTACGAGCAGTACTTC
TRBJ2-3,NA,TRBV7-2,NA,CASSLDRFSGQTFSDTQYF,TGTGCCAGCAGCTTAGATCGTTTCTCAGGACAGACCTTTTCGGATACGCAGTATTTT
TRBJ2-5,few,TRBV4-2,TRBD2,CASSQAQREGQETQYF,TGTGCCAGCAGCCAAGCACAGCGGGAGGGCCAGGAGACCCAGTACTTC
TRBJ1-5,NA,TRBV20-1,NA,CSDEAIQPQHF,TGCAGTGACGAGGCGATTCAGCCCCAGCATTTT
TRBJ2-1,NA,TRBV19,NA,CASRRTASSYNEQFF,TGTGCCAGTAGGAGGACAGCGAGCTCCTACAATGAGCAGTTCTTC
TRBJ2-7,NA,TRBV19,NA,CASSITGSHEQYF,TGTGCCAGTAGTATAACGGGGAGCCACGAGCAGTACTTC
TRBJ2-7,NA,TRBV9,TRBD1,CASSDRDRGINEQYF,TGTGCCAGCAGCGATAGGGACAGGGGGATCAACGAGCAGTACTTC
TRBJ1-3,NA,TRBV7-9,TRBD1,CASSFLIQGGSGNTIYF,TGTGCCAGCAGCTTCCTTATTCAGGGGGGCTCTGGAAACACCATATATTTT
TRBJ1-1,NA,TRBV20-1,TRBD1,CSASGGTAKNTEAFF,TGCAGTGCTAGTGGGGGGACAGCCAAGAACACTGAAGCTTTCTTT
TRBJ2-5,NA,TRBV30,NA,CAWSVGTKRETQYF,TGTGCCTGGAGTGTAGGGACAAAAAGAGAGACCCAGTACTTC